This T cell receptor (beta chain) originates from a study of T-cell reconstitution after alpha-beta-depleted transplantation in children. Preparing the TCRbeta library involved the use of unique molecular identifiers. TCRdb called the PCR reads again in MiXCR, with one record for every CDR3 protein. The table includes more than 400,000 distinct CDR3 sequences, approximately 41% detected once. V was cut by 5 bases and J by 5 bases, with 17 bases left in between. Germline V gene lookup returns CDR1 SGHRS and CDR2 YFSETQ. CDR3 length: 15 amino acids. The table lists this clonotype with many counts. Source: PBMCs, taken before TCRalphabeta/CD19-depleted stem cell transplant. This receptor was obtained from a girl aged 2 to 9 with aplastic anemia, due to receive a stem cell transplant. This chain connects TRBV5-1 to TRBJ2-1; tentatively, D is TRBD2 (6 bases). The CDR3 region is CASSPGLSLNNEQFF. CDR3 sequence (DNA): TGCGCCAGCAGTCCCGGACTATCCCTTAACAATGAGCAGTTCTTC.